This T cell receptor (beta chain) originates from a study of blood T cell repertoires in COVID-19. Assay: immunoSEQ multiplex PCR; the TCRdb copy retains only in-frame clones and omits some. Here the sample spans around 170,000 clones, roughly 85% being singletons. V lost 4 bases to trimming and J lost 4 bases; unmatched junction nucleotides: 9. Germline assignment: CDR1 LGHDT and CDR2 YNNKEL (reference sequence). This CDR3 is 16 amino acids long. The receptor was derived from a man aged 45-65 years with active or convalescent COVID-19. Sequenced material: peripheral blood. The chain recombines TRBV3-1 (or the pseudogene TRBV3-2) with TRBJ2-7, with 11 bases identical to TRBD2. CDR3 protein: CASSPLGTSGIYEQYF. CDR3 nucleotide sequence: TGTGCCAGCAGCCCCCTCGGGACTAGCGGAATTTACGAGCAGTACTTC.